This paragraph reports one TCR beta chain. This sample was taken from a study of blood T cell repertoires in COVID-19. On the study more broadly: Whether acute or convalescent, the COVID-19 samples came from the United States, Italy and Spain. T cells, B-cell-depleted T cells, or PBMCs provided the cDNA or gDNA that served as material.

Per the study methods: Amplifying reference gene primers gave estimates of nucleated cell counts. This table comes from immunoSEQ multiplex PCR, and its TCRdb copy is limited to in-frame clones, with some not included. Clone size and the V and J calls come from that table; the DNA yielded D and trimming. The data contain just over 90,000 clones, 86% of them singletons. This clonotype was obtained from a woman older than 75 with acute or convalescent COVID-19. The sequencing sample was made of peripheral blood.

In DNA, the CDR3 is TGTGCCAGCAGCGCCCGTAGCTCTGGAAACACCATATATTTT. It yields the protein CASSARSSGNTIYF. V is TRBV9 and J is TRBJ1-3; D is undetermined. CDR1 is SGDLS and CDR2 is YYNGEE in the germline V gene. V was trimmed by 3 bases and J by 0 bases, leaving 7 bases between them. CDR3 size: 14 residues.